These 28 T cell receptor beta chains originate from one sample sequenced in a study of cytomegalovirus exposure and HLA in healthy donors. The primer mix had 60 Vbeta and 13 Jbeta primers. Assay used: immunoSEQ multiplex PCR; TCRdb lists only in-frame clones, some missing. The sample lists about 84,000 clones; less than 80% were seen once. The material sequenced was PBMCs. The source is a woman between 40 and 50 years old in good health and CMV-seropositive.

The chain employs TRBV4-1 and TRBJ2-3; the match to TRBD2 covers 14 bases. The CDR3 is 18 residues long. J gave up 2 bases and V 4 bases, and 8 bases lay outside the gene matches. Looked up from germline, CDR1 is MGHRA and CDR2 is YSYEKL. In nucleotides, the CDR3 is TGCGCCAGCAGCCGGAGACTAGCGGGAGGGCCTAACACAGATACGCAGTATTTT. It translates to CASSRRLAGGPNTDTQYF.

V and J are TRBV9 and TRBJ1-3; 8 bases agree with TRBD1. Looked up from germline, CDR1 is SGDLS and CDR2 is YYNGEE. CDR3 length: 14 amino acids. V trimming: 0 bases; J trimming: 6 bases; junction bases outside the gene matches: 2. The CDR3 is CASSVDRGENTIYF. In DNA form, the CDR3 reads TGTGCCAGCAGCGTAGACAGGGGGGAAAACACCATATATTTT.

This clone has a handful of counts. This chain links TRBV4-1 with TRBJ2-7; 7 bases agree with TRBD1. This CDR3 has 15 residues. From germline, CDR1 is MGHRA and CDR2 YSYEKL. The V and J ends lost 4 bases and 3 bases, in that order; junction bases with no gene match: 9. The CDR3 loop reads CASSRSGTELYEQYF. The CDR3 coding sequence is TGCGCCAGCAGCCGATCCGGGACAGAGCTCTACGAGCAGTACTTC.

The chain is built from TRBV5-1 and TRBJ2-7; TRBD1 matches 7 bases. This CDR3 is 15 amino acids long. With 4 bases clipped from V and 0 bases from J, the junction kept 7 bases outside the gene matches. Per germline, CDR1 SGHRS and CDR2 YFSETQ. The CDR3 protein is CASSPGQSHSYEQYF. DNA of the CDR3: TGCGCCAGCAGCCCGGGACAGAGCCACTCCTACGAGCAGTACTTC.

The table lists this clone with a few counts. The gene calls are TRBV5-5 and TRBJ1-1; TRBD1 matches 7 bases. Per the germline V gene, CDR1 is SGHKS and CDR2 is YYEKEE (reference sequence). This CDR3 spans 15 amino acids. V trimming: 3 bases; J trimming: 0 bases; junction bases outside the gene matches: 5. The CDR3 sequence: CASSSGTALNTEAFF. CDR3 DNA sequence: TGTGCCAGCAGCTCAGGGACAGCCTTGAACACTGAAGCTTTCTTT.

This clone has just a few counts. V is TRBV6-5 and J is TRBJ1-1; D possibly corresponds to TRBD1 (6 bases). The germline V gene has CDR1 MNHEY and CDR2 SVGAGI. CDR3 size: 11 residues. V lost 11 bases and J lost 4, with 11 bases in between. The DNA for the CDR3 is TGTGCCGTCTCCAGGGGCACTGAAGCTTTCTTT. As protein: CAVSRGTEAFF.

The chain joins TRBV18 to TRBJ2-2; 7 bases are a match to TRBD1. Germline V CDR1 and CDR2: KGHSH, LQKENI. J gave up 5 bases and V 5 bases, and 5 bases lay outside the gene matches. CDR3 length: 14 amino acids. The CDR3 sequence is CASSATGRTGELFF. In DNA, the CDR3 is TGTGCCAGCTCAGCGACAGGGAGAACCGGGGAGCTGTTTTTT.

CDR3 sequence: CASSPLSGVGNTEAFF. In DNA form, the CDR3 reads TGTGCCAGCAGCCCCTTATCAGGGGTTGGGAACACTGAAGCTTTCTTT. The chain has TRBV7-8 and TRBJ1-1, with D possibly being TRBD1 (6 bases). CDR1 and CDR2 (germline): SGHVS, FQNEAQ. V dropped 5 bases and J dropped 1 base, with 17 bases sitting between them. The CDR3 is 16 residues long.

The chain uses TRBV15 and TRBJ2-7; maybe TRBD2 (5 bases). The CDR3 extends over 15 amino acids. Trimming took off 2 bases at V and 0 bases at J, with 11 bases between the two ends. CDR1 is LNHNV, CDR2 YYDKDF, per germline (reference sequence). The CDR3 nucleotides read TGTGCCACCAGCAGACGGGGAAGTACCTCCTACGAGCAGTACTTC. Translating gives CATSRRGSTSYEQYF.

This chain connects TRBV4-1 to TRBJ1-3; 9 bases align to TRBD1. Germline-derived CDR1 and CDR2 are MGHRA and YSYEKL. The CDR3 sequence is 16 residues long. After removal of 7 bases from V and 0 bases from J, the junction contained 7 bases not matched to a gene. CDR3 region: CASTSDRGPSGNTIYF. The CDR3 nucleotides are TGCGCCAGCACCTCGGACAGGGGCCCCTCTGGAAACACCATATATTTT.

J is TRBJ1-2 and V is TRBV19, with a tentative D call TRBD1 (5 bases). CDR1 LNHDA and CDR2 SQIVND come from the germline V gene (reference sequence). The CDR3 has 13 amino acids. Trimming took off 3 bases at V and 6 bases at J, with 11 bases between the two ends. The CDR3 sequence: CASSMGRVDGYTF. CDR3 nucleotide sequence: TGTGCCAGTAGTATGGGCAGGGTCGATGGCTACACCTTC.

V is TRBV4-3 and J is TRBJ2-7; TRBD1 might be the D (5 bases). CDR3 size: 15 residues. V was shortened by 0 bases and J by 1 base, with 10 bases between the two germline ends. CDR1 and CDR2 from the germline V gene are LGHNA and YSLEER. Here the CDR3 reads CASSQDYRSSYEQYF. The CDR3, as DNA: TGCGCCAGCAGCCAAGATTACAGGTCGTCCTACGAGCAGTACTTC.

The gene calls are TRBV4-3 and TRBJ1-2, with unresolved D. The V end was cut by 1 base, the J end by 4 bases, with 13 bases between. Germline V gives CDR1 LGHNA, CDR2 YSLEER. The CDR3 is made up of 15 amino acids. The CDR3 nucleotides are TGCGCCAGCAGCCAAGTTCGCGCGGCCAGCTATGGCTACACCTTC. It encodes CASSQVRAASYGYTF.

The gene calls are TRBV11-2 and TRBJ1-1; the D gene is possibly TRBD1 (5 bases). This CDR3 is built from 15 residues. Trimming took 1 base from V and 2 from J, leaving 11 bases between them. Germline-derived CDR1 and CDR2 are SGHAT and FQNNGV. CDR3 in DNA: TGTGCCAGCAGCTTAGGACACGGGGGTAACACTGAAGCTTTCTTT. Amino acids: CASSLGHGGNTEAFF.

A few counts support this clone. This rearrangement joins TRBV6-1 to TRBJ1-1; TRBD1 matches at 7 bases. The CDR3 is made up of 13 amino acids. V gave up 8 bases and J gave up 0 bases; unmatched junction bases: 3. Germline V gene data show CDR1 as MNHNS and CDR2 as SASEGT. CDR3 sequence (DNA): TGTGCCAGCTCTGGGACAGTGAACACTGAAGCTTTCTTT. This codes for CASSGTVNTEAFF.

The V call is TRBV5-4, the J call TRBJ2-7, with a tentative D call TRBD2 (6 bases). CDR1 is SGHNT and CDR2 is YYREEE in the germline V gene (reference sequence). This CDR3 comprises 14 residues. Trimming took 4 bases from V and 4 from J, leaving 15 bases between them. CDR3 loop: CASSTRDFFYEQYF. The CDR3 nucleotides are TGTGCCAGCAGCACCCGGGACTTCTTTTACGAGCAGTACTTC.

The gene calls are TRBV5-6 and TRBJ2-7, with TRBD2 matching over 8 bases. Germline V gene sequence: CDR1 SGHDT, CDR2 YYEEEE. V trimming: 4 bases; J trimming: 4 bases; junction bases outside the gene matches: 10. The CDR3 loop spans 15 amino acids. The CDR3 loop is CASSPVSSGSYEQYF. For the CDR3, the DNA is TGTGCCAGCAGCCCCGTTTCCAGCGGGAGTTACGAGCAGTACTTC.

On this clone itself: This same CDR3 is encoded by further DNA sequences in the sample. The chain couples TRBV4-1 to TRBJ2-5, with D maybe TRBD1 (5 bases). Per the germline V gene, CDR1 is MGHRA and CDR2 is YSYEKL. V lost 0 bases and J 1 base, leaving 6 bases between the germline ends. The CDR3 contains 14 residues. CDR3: CASSQEDSQETQYF. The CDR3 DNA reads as TGCGCCAGCAGCCAAGAAGACAGCCAAGAGACCCAGTACTTC.

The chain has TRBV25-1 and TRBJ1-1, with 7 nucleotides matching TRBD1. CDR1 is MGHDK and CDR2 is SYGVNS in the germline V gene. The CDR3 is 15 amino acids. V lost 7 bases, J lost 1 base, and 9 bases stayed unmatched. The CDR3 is CASTPGGPGNTEAFF. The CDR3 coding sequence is TGTGCCAGCACCCCAGGGGGGCCGGGGAACACTGAAGCTTTCTTT.

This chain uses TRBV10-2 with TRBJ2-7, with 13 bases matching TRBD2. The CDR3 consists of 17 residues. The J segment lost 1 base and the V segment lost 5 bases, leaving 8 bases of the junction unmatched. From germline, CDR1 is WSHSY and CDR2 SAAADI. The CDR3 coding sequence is TGCGCCAGCAGTAGGACTAGCGGGAGTAGTTCGTCCTACGAGCAGTACTTC. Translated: CASSRTSGSSSSYEQYF.

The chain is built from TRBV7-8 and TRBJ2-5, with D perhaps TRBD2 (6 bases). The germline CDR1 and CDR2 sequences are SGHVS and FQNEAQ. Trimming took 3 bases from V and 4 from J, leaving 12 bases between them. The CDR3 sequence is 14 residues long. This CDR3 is CASSFPGGGETQYF. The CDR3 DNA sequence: TGTGCCAGCAGCTTCCCCGGGGGTGGAGAGACCCAGTACTTC.

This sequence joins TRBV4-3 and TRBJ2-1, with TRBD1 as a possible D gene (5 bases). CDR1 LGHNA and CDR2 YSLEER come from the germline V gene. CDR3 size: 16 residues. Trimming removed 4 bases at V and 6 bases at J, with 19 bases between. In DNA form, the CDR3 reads TGCGCCAGCAGCCCCTCGGAAAGCAGGGTGGGCAATGAGCAGTTCTTC. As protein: CASSPSESRVGNEQFF.

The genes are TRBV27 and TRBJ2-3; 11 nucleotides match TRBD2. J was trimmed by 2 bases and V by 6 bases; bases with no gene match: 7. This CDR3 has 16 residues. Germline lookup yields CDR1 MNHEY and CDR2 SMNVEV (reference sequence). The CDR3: CASSPLAGGLTDTQYF. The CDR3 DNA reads TGTGCCAGCAGCCCCCTAGCGGGAGGACTCACAGATACGCAGTATTTT.

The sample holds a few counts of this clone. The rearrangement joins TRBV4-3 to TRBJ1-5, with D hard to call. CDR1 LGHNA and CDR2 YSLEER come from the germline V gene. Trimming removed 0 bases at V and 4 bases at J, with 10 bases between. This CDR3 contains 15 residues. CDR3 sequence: CASSQDSWSNQPQHF. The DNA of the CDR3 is TGCGCCAGCAGCCAAGATAGTTGGTCAAATCAGCCCCAGCATTTT.

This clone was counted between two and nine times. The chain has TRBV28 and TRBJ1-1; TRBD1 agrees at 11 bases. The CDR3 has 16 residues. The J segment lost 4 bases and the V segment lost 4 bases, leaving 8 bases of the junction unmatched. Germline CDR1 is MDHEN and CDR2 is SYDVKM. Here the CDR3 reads CASSSWTGGDRTEAFF. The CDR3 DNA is TGTGCCAGCAGTTCCTGGACAGGGGGCGATCGCACTGAAGCTTTCTTT.

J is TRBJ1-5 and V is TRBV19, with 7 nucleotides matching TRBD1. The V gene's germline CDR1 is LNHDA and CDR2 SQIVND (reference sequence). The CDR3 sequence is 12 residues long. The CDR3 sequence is CASRQGRQPQHF. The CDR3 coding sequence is TGTGCTTCAAGACAGGGACGTCAGCCCCAGCATTTT.

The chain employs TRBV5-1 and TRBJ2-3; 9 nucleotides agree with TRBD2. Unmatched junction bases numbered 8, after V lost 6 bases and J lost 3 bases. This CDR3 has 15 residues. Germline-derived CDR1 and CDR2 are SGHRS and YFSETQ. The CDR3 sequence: CASTVSGRRTDTQYF. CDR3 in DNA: TGCGCCAGCACGGTAAGCGGGAGGAGGACAGATACGCAGTATTTT.

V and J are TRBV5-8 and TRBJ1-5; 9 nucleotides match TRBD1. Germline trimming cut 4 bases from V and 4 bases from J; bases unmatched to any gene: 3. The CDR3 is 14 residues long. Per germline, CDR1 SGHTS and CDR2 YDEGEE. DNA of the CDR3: TGTGCCAGCAGCGCGACAGGGGGGAATCAGCCCCAGCATTTT. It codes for CASSATGGNQPQHF.